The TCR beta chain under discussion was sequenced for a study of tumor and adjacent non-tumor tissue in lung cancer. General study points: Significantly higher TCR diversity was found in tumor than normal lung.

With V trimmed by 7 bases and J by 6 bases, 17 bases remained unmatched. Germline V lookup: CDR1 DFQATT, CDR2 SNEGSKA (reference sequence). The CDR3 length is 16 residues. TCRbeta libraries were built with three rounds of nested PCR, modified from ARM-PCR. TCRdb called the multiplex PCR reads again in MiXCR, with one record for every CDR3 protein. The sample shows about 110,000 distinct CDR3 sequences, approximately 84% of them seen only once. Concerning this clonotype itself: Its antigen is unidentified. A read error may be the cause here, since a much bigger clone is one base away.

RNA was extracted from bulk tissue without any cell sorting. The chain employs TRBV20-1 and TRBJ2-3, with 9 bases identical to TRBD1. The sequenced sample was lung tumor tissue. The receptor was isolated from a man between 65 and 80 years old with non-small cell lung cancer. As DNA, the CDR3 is TGCAGTGTTAGCAACGCCGGGACAGGGACAATGGATACGCAGTATTTT. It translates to CSVSNAGTGTMDTQYF.